Following are 14 T cell receptor beta chains from one sample sequenced in a study of shared T cell receptors in the human thymus (dated by TCRdb to the early 2020s). Receptor amplification or capture employed the immunoSEQ multiplex PCR assay. What TCRdb holds here is the immuneACCESS table cut down to in-frame rearrangements. Part of the clones is not present; checked against another copy, under half of the missing clones reflect an unresolved V gene, and the others are unexplained. The sample records hundreds of thousands of clones, roughly 90% of which are singletons. Approximately 0.01% of the sample goes to the ten largest clones. Another study also made use of these data, one on human thymus T cells.

What was sequenced was thymocytes. All receptors come from a boy younger than two with a congenital heart defect. Donor details come from another sample of the same person, matched by shared clones.

The chain couples TRBV7-2 to TRBJ2-3; unclear D gene. The V and J ends lost 3 bases and 0 bases respectively, with 10 bases between them. The CDR3 sequence is 15 residues long. Per germline, CDR1 SGHTA and CDR2 FQGNSA. Here the CDR3 reads CASSLISVSTDTQYF. CDR3 DNA sequence: TGTGCCAGCAGCTTGATAAGCGTTAGCACAGATACGCAGTATTTT.

The genes are TRBV13 and TRBJ1-1; a weak D match, TRBD1 (6 bases). Germline CDR1 and CDR2: PRHDT and FYEKMQ (reference sequence). This CDR3 is built from 14 residues. Trimming took off 6 bases at V and 1 base at J, with 12 bases between the two ends. Here the CDR3 DNA reads TGTGCCAGCAGAACCAAACAGGGGAACACTGAAGCTTTCTTT. Amino acid sequence: CASRTKQGNTEAFF.

The rearrangement uses TRBV7-6 and TRBJ2-1; D might be TRBD2 (6 bases). CDR1 and CDR2 (germline): SGHVS, FNYEAQ. V was clipped by 3 bases and J by 6 bases, with 15 bases between them. The CDR3 extends over 15 amino acids. The CDR3 loop is CASSLGPGAGNEQFF. In nucleotides, the CDR3 is TGTGCCAGCAGCTTGGGACCGGGAGCGGGCAATGAGCAGTTCTTC. The full variable domain, with the rest looked up from reference TRBV7-6 and TRBJ2-1, is GAGVSQSPRYKVTKRGQDVALRCDPISGHVSLYWYRQALGQGPEFLTYFNYEAQQDKSGLPNDRFSAERPEGSISTLTIQRTEQRDSAMYRCASSLGPGAGNEQFFGPGTRLTVL.

CDR3 sequence (DNA): TGTGCTATAGGGGGTCCTCAGCCCCAGCATTTT. Its protein product is CAIGGPQPQHF. The chain joins TRBV7-7 to TRBJ1-5; possibly TRBD1 for D (6 bases). The germline gives CDR1 SSHAT, CDR2 FNYEAQ (reference sequence). The CDR3 covers 11 residues.

The J gene is TRBJ2-1, the V gene TRBV18, with 8 bases fitting TRBD2. The trim removed 6 bases at V and 3 bases at J, leaving 7 bases unmatched. The CDR3 totals 15 residues. Germline CDR1 and CDR2: KGHSH and LQKENI. The CDR3 bases are TGTGCCAGCTCTCCCACTAGCGGCCTCTACAATGAGCAGTTCTTC. Translated, it gives CASSPTSGLYNEQFF.

The chain uses TRBV11-2 and TRBJ2-7; 7 bases match TRBD2. The ends lost 1 base at V and 2 bases at J; junction bases unmatched: 5. Germline CDR1 and CDR2: SGHAT and FQNNGV. This CDR3 has 15 residues. CDR3 protein: CASSLVFGLAYEQYF. CDR3 sequence (DNA): TGTGCCAGCAGCTTAGTTTTCGGACTAGCCTACGAGCAGTACTTC. The full variable domain, its missing parts supplied by reference TRBV11-2 and TRBJ2-7, is EAGVAQSPRYKIIEKRQSVAFWCNPISGHATLYWYQQILGQGPKLLIQFQNNGVVDDSQLPKDRFSAERLKGVDSTLKIQPAKLEDSAVYLCASSLVFGLAYEQYFGPGTRLTVT.

The rearrangement links TRBV27 to TRBJ2-3; 14 bases fit TRBD2. Germline loops: CDR1 MNHEY, CDR2 SMNVEV (reference sequence). The junction had 15 bases not matched to a gene; V was cut back by 5 bases and J by 2 bases. The CDR3 extends over 20 amino acids. CDR3 amino acids: CASSPRLTSGRGRHTDTQYF. CDR3 sequence (DNA): TGTGCCAGCAGTCCGCGCTTGACTAGCGGGAGGGGCAGACACACAGATACGCAGTATTTT.

This clone showed up just a few times. The rearrangement joins TRBV2 to TRBJ2-3, with D maybe TRBD1 (6 bases). Germline values: CDR1 SNHLY, CDR2 FYNNEI. V lost 6 bases and J lost 0, with 10 bases in between. This CDR3 contains 14 residues. CDR3 sequence (DNA): TGTGCCAGCAGACAGGGAACTAGCACAGATACGCAGTATTTT. Amino acid sequence: CASRQGTSTDTQYF. Full variable domain (rest looked up from reference TRBV2 and TRBJ2-3): EPEVTQTPSHQVTQMGQEVILRCVPISNHLYFYWYRQILGQKVEFLVSFYNNEISEKSEIFDDQFSVERPDGSNFTLKIRSTKLEDSAMYFCASRQGTSTDTQYFGPGTRLTVL.

Here the CDR3 reads CAWRGKDRARNEQYF. CDR3 in DNA: TGTGCCTGGAGGGGGAAGGACAGGGCCAGGAACGAGCAGTACTTC. V gene TRBV30 combines with J gene TRBJ2-7; TRBD1 aligns across 8 bases. V was clipped by 3 bases and J by 5 bases; unmatched bases: 12. The CDR3 runs 15 residues. Looked up from germline, CDR1 is GTSNPN and CDR2 is SVGIG (reference sequence).

This clone was observed a handful of times. The gene calls are TRBV19 and TRBJ2-3; 8 bases fit TRBD2. The CDR3 extends over 14 amino acids. Germline V lookup: CDR1 LNHDA, CDR2 SQIVND (reference sequence). V shed 9 bases, J shed 2 bases, and the junction held 7 bases outside the gene matches. The CDR3 is CASTGGLDTDTQYF. Written as DNA, the CDR3 is TGTGCCAGCACCGGGGGACTAGACACAGATACGCAGTATTTT.

The rearrangement joins TRBV11-1 to TRBJ2-3; D is perhaps TRBD2 (6 bases). Per the germline V gene, CDR1 is SGHAT and CDR2 is FQDESV (reference sequence). This CDR3 has 14 residues. The V and J ends lost 5 bases and 7 bases respectively, with 16 bases between them. The CDR3 sequence is CASSHREPNHTQYF. CDR3 in DNA: TGTGCCAGCAGCCACCGGGAGCCCAACCATACGCAGTATTTT.

The chain employs TRBV18 and TRBJ2-7, with 7 bases identical to TRBD1. With 2 bases clipped from V and 4 bases from J, the junction kept 5 bases outside the gene matches. Germline V gives CDR1 KGHSH, CDR2 LQKENI. The CDR3 totals 14 residues. CDR3 loop: CASSPKGTVYEQYF. The DNA of the CDR3 is TGTGCCAGCTCACCAAAGGGGACAGTATACGAGCAGTACTTC.

The gene calls are TRBV14 and TRBJ2-5; TRBD2 might be the D (6 bases). Trimming stripped 0 bases from V and 3 bases from J, with 14 bases between. The CDR3 length is 16 residues. Germline V gene sequence: CDR1 SGHDN, CDR2 FVKESK. The CDR3, as DNA: TGTGCCAGCAGCCAAGAAGGGACTGAAGGAAAAGAGACCCAGTACTTC. Amino acid sequence: CASSQEGTEGKETQYF.

The gene calls are TRBV27 and TRBJ2-7, with D maybe TRBD1 (6 bases). The CDR3 consists of 15 residues. The ends were cut back, 8 bases at V and 1 base at J, with 18 bases in the middle. Germline values: CDR1 MNHEY, CDR2 SMNVEV (reference sequence). The CDR3 coding sequence is TGTGCCAGCCCCTTGCAAGGGGGAGTATCCTACGAGCAGTACTTC. Translated: CASPLQGGVSYEQYF.